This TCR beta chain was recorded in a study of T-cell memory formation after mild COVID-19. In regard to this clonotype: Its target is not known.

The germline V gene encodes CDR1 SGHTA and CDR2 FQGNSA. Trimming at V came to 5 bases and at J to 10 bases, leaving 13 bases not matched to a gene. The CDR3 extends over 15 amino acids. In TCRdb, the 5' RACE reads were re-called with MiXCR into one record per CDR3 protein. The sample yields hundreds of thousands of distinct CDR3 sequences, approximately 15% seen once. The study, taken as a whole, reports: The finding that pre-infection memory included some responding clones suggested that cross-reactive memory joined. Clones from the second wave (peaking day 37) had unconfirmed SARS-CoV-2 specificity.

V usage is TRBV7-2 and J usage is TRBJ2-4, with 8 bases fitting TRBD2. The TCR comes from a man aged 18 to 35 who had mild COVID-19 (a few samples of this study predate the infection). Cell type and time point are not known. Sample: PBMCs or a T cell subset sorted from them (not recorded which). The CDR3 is CASSLGGAGDFIQYF. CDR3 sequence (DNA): TGTGCCAGCAGCCTCGGGGGAGCGGGGGACTTTATTCAGTACTTC.